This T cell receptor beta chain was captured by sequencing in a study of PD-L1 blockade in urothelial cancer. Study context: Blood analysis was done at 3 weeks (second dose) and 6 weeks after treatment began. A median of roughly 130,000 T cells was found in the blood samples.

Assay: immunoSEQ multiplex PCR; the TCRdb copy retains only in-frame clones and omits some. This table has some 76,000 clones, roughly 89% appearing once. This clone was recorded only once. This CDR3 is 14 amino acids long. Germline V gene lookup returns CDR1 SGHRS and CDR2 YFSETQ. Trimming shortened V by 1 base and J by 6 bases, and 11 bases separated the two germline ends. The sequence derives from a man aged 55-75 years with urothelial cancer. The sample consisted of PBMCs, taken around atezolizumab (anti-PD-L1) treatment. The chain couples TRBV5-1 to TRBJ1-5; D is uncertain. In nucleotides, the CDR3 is TGCGCCAGCAGCTTGATGACGGGGAGTCAGCCCCAGCATTTT. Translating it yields CASSLMTGSQPQHF.